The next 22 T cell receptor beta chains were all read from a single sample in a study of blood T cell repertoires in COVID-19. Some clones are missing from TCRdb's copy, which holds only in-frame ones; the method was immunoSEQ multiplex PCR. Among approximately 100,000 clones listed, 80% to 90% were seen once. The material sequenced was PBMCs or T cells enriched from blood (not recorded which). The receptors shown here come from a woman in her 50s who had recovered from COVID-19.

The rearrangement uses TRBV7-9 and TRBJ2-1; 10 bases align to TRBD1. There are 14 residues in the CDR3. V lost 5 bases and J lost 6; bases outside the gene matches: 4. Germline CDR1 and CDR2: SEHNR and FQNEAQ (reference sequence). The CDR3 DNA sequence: TGTGCCAGCAGCGGATGGACAGGGGGCAATGAGCAGTTCTTC. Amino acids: CASSGWTGGNEQFF.

The CDR3 region has the DNA TGTGCCAGCTCACCATGGACAGGGTTGGAGACCCAGTACTTC. Amino acids: CASSPWTGLETQYF. V and J are TRBV18 and TRBJ2-5; 8 nucleotides align to TRBD1. There are 14 residues in the CDR3. V was clipped by 2 bases and J by 5 bases; unmatched bases: 4. Germline values: CDR1 KGHSH, CDR2 LQKENI.

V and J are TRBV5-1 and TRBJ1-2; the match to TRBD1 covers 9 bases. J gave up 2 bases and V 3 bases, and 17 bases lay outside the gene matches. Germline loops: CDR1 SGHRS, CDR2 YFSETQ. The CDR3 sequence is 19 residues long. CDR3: CASSSRKTGTGWSNYGYTF. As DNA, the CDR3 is TGCGCCAGCAGCTCCCGGAAAACCGGGACAGGGTGGTCGAACTATGGCTACACCTTC.

The CDR3 region has the DNA TGTGCCAGCAGCCGCCGGGACAGGGGGACGTACGAGCAGTACTTC. It is translated as CASSRRDRGTYEQYF. The chain links TRBV6-5 to TRBJ2-7; 11 bases align to TRBD1. The V segment lost 6 bases and the J segment 4 bases; nucleotides outside the gene matches: 8. Germline CDR1 is MNHEY and CDR2 is SVGAGI. The CDR3 consists of 15 residues.

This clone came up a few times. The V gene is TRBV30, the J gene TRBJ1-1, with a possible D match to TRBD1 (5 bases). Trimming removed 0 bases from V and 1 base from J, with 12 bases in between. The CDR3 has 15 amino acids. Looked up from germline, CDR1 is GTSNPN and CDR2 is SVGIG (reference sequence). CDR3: CAWSVSARANTEAFF. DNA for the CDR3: TGTGCCTGGAGTGTTTCGGCCAGGGCGAACACTGAAGCTTTCTTT.

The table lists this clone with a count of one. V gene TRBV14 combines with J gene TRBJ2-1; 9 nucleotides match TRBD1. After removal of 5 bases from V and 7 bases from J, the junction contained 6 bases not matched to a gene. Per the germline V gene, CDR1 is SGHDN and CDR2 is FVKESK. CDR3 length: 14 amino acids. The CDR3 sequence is CASSGTGTWNEQFF. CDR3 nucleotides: TGTGCCAGCAGCGGGACAGGGACCTGGAATGAGCAGTTCTTC. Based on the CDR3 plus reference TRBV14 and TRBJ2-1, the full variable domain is EAGVTQFPSHSVIEKGQTVTLRCDPISGHDNLYWYRRVMGKEIKFLLHFVKESKQDESGMPNNRFLAERTGGTYSTLKVQPAELEDSGVYFCASSGTGTWNEQFFGPGTRLTVL.

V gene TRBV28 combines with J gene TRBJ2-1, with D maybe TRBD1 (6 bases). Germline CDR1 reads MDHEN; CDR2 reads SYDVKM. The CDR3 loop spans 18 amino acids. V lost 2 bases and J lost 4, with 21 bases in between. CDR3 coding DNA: TGTGCCAGCAGTTTAAAGATTCCGAGGACAGCCGTTTACAATGAGCAGTTCTTC. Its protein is CASSLKIPRTAVYNEQFF.

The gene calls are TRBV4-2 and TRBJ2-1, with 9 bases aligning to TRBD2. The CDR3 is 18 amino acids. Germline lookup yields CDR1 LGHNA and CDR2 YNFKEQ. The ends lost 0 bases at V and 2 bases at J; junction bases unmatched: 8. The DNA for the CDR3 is TGTGCCAGCAGCCAAGATTCCCATGCGGGGGGGCCCTACAATGAGCAGTTCTTC. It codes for CASSQDSHAGGPYNEQFF.

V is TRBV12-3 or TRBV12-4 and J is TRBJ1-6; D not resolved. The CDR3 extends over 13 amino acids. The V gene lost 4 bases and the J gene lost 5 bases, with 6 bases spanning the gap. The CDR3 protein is CASSSENNSPLHF. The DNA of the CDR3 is TGTGCCAGCAGTTCAGAAAATAATTCACCCCTCCACTTT.

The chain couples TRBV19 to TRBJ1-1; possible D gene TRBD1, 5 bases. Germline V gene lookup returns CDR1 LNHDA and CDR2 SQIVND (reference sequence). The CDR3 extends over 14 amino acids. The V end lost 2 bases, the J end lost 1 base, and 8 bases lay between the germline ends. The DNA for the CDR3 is TGTGCCAGTAGTATATCGGGGGGGAACACTGAAGCTTTCTTT. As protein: CASSISGGNTEAFF.

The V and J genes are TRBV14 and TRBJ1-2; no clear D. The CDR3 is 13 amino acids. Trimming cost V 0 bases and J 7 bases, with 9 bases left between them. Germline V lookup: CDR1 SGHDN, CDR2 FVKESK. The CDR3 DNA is TGTGCCAGCAGCCAAGATTTACGGGGTGGCTACACCTTC. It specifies CASSQDLRGGYTF.

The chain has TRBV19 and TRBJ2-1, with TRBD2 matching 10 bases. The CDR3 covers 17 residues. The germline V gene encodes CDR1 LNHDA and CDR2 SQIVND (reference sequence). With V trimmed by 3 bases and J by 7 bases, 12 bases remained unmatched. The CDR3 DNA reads TGTGCCAGTAGTATTTATGACCGGGGTAGCGGGAGGAATGAGCAGTTCTTC. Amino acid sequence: CASSIYDRGSGRNEQFF.

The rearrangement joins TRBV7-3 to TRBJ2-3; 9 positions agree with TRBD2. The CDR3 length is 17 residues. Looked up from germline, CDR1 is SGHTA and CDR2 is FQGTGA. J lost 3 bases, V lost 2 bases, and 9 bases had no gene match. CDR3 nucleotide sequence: TGTGCCAGCAGCTTAGCGGGAGGGCCCTCTAGAACAGATACGCAGTATTTT. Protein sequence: CASSLAGGPSRTDTQYF.

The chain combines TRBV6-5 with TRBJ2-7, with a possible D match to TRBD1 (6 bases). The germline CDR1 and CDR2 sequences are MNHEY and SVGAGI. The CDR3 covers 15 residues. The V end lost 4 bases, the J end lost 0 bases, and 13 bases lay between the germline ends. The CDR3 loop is CASSSQGQSSYEQYF. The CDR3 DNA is TGTGCCAGCAGTTCTCAGGGACAAAGCTCCTACGAGCAGTACTTC.

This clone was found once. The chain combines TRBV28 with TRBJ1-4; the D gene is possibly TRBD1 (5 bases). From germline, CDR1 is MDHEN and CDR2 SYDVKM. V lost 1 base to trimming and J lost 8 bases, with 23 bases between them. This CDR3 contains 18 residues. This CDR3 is CASSLLEGGGRFGEKLFF. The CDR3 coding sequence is TGTGCCAGCAGTTTATTGGAGGGCGGGGGACGATTCGGGGAAAAACTGTTTTTT.

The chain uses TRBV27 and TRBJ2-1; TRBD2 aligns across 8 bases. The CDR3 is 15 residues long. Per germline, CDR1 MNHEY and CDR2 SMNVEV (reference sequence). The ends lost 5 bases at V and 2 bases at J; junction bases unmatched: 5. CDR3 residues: CASSPTAGAYNEQFF. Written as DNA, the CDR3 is TGTGCCAGCAGTCCCACAGCGGGAGCCTACAATGAGCAGTTCTTC.

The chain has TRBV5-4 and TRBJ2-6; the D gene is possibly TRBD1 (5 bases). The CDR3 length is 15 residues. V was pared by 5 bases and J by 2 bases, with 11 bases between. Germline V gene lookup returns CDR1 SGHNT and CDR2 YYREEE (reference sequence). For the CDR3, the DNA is TGTGCCAGCAGACTGACAGAGGCTGGGGCCAACGTCCTGACTTTC. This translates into CASRLTEAGANVLTF.

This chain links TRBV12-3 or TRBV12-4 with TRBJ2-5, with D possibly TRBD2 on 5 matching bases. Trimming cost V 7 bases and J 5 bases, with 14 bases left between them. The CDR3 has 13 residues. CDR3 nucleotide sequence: TGTGCCAGCATTTCGGCGGGCATGGAGACCCAGTACTTC. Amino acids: CASISAGMETQYF.

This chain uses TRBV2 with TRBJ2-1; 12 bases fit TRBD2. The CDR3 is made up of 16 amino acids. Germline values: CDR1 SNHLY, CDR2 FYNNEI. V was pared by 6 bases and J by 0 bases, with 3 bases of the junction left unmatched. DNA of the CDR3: TGTGCCAGCAGGAGGACTAGCGGGACCTCCTACAATGAGCAGTTCTTC. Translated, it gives CASRRTSGTSYNEQFF. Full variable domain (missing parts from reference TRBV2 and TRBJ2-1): EPEVTQTPSHQVTQMGQEVILRCVPISNHLYFYWYRQILGQKVEFLVSFYNNEISEKSEIFDDQFSVERPDGSNFTLKIRSTKLEDSAMYFCASRRTSGTSYNEQFFGPGTRLTVL.

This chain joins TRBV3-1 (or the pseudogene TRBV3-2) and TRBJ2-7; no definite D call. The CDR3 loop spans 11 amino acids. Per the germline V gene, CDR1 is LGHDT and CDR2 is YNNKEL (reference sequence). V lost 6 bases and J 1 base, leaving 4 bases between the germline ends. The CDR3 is CASSSSYEQYF. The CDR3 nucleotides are TGTGCCAGCAGTTCTTCCTACGAGCAGTACTTC.

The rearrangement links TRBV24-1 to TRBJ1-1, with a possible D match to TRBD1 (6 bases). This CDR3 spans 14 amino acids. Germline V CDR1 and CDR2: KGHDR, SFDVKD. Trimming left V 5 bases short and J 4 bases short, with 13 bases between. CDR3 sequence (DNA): TGTGCCACCAGTGGAACAGGGTACCCCACTGAAGCTTTCTTT. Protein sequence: CATSGTGYPTEAFF.

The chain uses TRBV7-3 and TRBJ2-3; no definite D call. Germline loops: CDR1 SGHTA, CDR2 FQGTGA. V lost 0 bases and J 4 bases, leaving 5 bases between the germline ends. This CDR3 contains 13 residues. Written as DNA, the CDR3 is TGTGCCAGCAGCTTAACTGGAGCAGATACGCAGTATTTT. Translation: CASSLTGADTQYF.